Each of the 5 T cell receptor beta chains below was sequenced from the same sample in a study of beta chain features in type 1 diabetes. Every isolated RNA sample was fully reverse transcribed, so sequencing captured expressed TCRB transcripts. Clones were sequenced by immunoSEQ multiplex PCR, and TCRdb holds only the in-frame ones, with some missing. The table records fewer than 200,000 clones, under 9.5% of them present only once. Sequencing used central memory CD4+ T cells from blood. These receptors originate from a man aged 18 to 29 in good health.

This clone showed up just a few times. J is TRBJ2-7 and V is TRBV11-3; D is possibly TRBD1 (6 bases). Trimming stripped 5 bases from V and 4 bases from J, with 12 bases between. Germline values: CDR1 SGHNT, CDR2 YENEEA. The CDR3 consists of 13 residues. The CDR3 DNA reads TGTGCCAGCAGCCGGGGACATGGATACGAGCAGTACTTC. This encodes CASSRGHGYEQYF.

The chain has TRBV9 and TRBJ2-6; 8 nucleotides line up with TRBD1. Per the germline V gene, CDR1 is SGDLS and CDR2 is YYNGEE. J lost 0 bases, V lost 2 bases, and 10 bases had no gene match. This CDR3 contains 19 residues. CDR3 sequence: CASSVGLTGALSGANVLTF. CDR3 coding DNA: TGTGCCAGCAGCGTCGGCCTGACAGGGGCCCTCTCTGGGGCCAACGTCCTGACTTTC.

This clone came up a few times. The genes are TRBV7-2 and TRBJ1-2; 8 bases match TRBD1. The CDR3 contains 15 residues. Germline assignment: CDR1 SGHTA and CDR2 FQGNSA. With 1 base clipped from V and 3 bases from J, the junction kept 4 bases outside the gene matches. DNA for the CDR3: TGTGCCAGCAGCTTAGGGCAGGGGGCTGACTATGGCTACACCTTC. Its translation: CASSLGQGADYGYTF.

This clone was found a few times. J is TRBJ1-1 and V is TRBV5-4, with D tentatively TRBD1 (6 bases). The CDR3 contains 16 residues. Trimming cost V 4 bases and J 2 bases, with 18 bases left between them. Germline values: CDR1 SGHNT, CDR2 YYREEE (reference sequence). CDR3 sequence: CASSPGGGKINTEAFF. The CDR3 bases are TGTGCCAGCAGCCCGGGTGGGGGCAAGATAAACACTGAAGCTTTCTTT.

This clone was counted at least ten times. The chain is built from TRBV7-9 and TRBJ2-1; 11 nucleotides agree with TRBD2. Germline V gene lookup returns CDR1 SEHNR and CDR2 FQNEAQ (reference sequence). CDR3 length equals 17 residues. V lost 5 bases, J lost 5 bases, and 11 bases stayed unmatched. CDR3 sequence: CASSPPRLAGSNNEQFF. CDR3 coding DNA: TGTGCCAGCAGCCCTCCGAGACTAGCGGGAAGCAACAATGAGCAGTTCTTC.